The clone carrying this T cell receptor beta chain was detected only a few times. What it recognizes is unknown. The second PCR ran roughly 6 to 12 cycles with a sample-barcoded 5' primer and J-beta primers. A template-switch adaptor containing 12 random nucleotides labeled each cDNA molecule. Sequencing of every sample gave 3 million or more CDR3-containing paired-end reads. One entry per CDR3 protein, called by TCRdb with MiXCR from the 5' RACE reads. Here the sample spans hundreds of thousands of distinct CDR3 sequences, approximately 60% being singletons. This entry belongs to a study of blood T cells in healthy people across ages. The study's findings and limits: Diversity was estimated from one million T cells, and these estimates were considered underestimates. Aged donors had fewer naive CD4+ cells and lower diversity than long-lived donors.

The V and J ends lost 6 bases and 2 bases respectively, with 16 bases between them. The CDR3 covers 15 residues. The receptor's source is a man aged 40-55 years in good health. Input material: blood. The rearrangement uses TRBV12-3 or TRBV12-4 and TRBJ2-5; unclear D gene. The CDR3 protein is CASRPRSGPQETQYF. DNA for the CDR3: TGTGCCAGCAGGCCCCGATCTGGCCCGCAAGAGACCCAGTACTTC.